The source of this T cell receptor beta chain is a study of cytomegalovirus exposure and HLA in healthy donors. Study-wide findings and caveats: TRBV6-2, TRBV6-3 and some other V segments were excluded as indistinguishable. An analysis done earlier found most TCR beta V segments productive about 90% or about 30% of the time.

Although they were nominally healthy when sampled, donors likely had unrecorded immune exposures. This clone turned up a few times. Antigen specificity is unknown. PCR involved 60 Vbeta and 13 Jbeta primers. Produced via immunoSEQ multiplex PCR; TCRdb's table is partial and in-frame only. In the table there are about 180,000 clones, 75% to 85% of which are singletons. Germline CDR1 reads LGHNT; CDR2 reads FRNRAP. V lost 6 bases and J lost 2, with 12 bases in between. The CDR3 spans 14 residues. V usage is TRBV12-5 and J usage is TRBJ2-3; D is possibly TRBD2 (6 bases). Specimen: PBMCs. This receptor was identified in a woman aged 55-69 years in good health and CMV-seropositive. The CDR3 DNA reads as TGTGCTAGTGGCAGGGACTCCAACACAGATACGCAGTATTTT. It encodes CASGRDSNTDTQYF.